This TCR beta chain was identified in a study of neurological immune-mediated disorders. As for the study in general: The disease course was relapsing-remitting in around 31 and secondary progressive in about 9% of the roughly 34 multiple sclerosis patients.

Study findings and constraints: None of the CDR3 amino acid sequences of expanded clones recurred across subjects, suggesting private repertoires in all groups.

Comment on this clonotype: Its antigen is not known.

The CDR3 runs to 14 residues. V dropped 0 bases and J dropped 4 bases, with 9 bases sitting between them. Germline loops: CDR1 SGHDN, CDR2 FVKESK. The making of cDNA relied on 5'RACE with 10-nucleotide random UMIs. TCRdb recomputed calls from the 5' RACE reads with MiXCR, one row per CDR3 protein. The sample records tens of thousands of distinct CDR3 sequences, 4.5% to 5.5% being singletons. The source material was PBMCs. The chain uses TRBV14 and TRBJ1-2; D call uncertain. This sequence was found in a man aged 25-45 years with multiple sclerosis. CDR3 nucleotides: TGTGCCAGCAGCCAAGATTTGCAACCCTATGGCTACACCTTC. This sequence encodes CASSQDLQPYGYTF.